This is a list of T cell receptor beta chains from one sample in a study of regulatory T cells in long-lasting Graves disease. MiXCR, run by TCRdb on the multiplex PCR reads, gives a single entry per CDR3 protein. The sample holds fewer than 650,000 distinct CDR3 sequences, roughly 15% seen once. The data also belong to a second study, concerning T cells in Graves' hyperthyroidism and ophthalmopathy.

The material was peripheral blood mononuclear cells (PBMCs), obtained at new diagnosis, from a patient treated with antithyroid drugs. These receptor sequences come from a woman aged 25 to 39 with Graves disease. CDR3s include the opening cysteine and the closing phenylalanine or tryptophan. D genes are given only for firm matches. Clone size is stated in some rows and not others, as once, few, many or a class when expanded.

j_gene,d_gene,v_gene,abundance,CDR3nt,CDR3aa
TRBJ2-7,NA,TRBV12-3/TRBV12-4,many,TGTGCCAGCAGTACCGGGACTGGAGGCCCGCAGTACTTC,CASSTGTGGPQYF
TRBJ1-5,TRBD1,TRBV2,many,TGTGCCGCTAGCGGACAGGGTCGATACGAGCCCCAGCATTTT,CAASGQGRYEPQHF
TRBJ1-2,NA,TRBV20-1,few,TGCAGTGCTAGAGTTAAGACGGACGGGGGCTACACCTTC,CSARVKTDGGYTF
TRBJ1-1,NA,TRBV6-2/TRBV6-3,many,TGTGCCAGCAGCCTCTTCGTTCGTGGGAACACTGAAGCTTTCTTT,CASSLFVRGNTEAFF
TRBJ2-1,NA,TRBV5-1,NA,TGCGCCAGCAGCTTGGGGAACGGGGTAAATGAGCAGTTCTTC,CASSLGNGVNEQFF
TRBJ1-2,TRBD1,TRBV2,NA,TGTGCAAGGACAGGGGGCGATAACTATGGCTACACCTTC,CARTGGDNYGYTF
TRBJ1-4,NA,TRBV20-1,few,TGCAGTGCGAAGGGGTTTGCAACTAATGAAAAACTGTTTTTT,CSAKGFATNEKLFF
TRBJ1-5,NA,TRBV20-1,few,TGCAGTGTTGTCCAGGGGAATCAGCCCCAGCATTTT,CSVVQGNQPQHF
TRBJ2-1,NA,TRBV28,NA,TGTGCCACCGTAGGTTGGGATCGCTCCTACAATGAGCAGTTCTTC,CATVGWDRSYNEQFF
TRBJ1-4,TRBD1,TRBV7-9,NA,TGTGCCAGCAGCTATGGGACAGGGAATGAAAAACTGTTTTTT,CASSYGTGNEKLFF
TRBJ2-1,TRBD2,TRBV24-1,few,TGTGCCACCAGTGATTTCCTAGCGGGATCCTACAATGAGCAGTTCTTC,CATSDFLAGSYNEQFF
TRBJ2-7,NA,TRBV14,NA,TGTGCCAGCAGCCCCCACGACAGTCCCCTCTACGAGCAGTACTTC,CASSPHDSPLYEQYF
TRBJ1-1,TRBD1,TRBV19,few,TGTGCCAGTAGTCCACTCCCCGGGACAGGGGGCTTTGGAGCTTTCTTT,CASSPLPGTGGFGAFF
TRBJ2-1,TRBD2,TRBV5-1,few,TGCGCCAGCAGCTTGCGGACTAGCGGAGACTACAATGAGCAGTTCTTC,CASSLRTSGDYNEQFF
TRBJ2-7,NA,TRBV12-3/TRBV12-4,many,TGTGCCAGCAGTTTTAAAGAGTACGAGCAGTACTTC,CASSFKEYEQYF
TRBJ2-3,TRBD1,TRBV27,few,TGTGCCAGCAGTCCGCTAATTAGGAGGACAGGGATGGATACGCAGTATTTT,CASSPLIRRTGMDTQYF
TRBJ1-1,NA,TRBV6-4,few,TGTGCCAGCAGTCAGTCCTCGAACACTGAAGCTTTCTTT,CASSQSSNTEAFF
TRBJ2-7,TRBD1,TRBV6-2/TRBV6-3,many,TGTGCCAGCAGTCGGACAGGGTACCACGAGCAGTACTTC,CASSRTGYHEQYF
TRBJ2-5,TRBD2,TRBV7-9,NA,TGTGCCAGCAGCTCGGGGACTAGCGGCCAAGAGACCCAGTACTTC,CASSSGTSGQETQYF
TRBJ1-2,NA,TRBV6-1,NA,TGTGCCAGCAGGCCCCCAGGGCTCCTGTATGGCTACACCTTC,CASRPPGLLYGYTF
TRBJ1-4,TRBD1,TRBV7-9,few,TGTGCCAGCAGCCCCAGACGTGACAGGGGTACGGGTGAAAAACTGTTTTTT,CASSPRRDRGTGEKLFF
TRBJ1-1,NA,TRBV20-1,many,TGCAGTGCTAGGTGGTGGGCAGGCGAAGCTTTCTTT,CSARWWAGEAFF
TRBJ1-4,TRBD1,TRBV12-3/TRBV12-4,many,TGTGCCAGCAGTTCGCCGGGACAGGGAACAACTAATGAAAAACTGTTTTTT,CASSSPGQGTTNEKLFF
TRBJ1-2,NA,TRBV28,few,TGTGCCAGCAGTTTAAGTCAGGAGCACTATGGCTACACCTTC,CASSLSQEHYGYTF
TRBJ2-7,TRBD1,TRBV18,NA,TGTGCCAGCTCACCAGGGGACAGAAAGTACTTC,CASSPGDRKYF
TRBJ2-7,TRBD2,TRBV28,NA,TGTGCCAGCAGTCCGGGACTAGCGGGTCCAAGCTCCTACGAGCAGTACTTC,CASSPGLAGPSSYEQYF
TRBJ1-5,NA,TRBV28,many,TGTGCCAGCAGTTTATCGGCCGGAGGGCAGCCCCAGCATTTT,CASSLSAGGQPQHF
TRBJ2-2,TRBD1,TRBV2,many,TGTGCCAGCAGACAAGAGGGACAGGGGACCGGGGAGCTGTTTTTT,CASRQEGQGTGELFF
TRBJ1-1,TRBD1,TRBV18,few,TGTGCCAGCTCACCACCGGTCGGACAGGGGCCCCTGGAAGCTTTCTTT,CASSPPVGQGPLEAFF
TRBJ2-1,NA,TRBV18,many,TGTGCCAGCTCACCAACACAAGGGAAGGGGGGCAATGAGCAGTTCTTC,CASSPTQGKGGNEQFF
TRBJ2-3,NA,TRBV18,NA,TGTGCCAGCTCACCGAGCTGGCAAGATACGCAGTATTTT,CASSPSWQDTQYF
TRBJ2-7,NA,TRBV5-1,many,TGTGCCAGCAGCTTAGGCCTTACCTACGAGCAGTACTTC,CASSLGLTYEQYF
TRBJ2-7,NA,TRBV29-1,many,TGCAGCGTTGAGGGTCGGGTTGCTGTAGGTTCCTACGAGCAGTACTTC,CSVEGRVAVGSYEQYF
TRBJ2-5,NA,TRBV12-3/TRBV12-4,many,TGTGCCAGCAGTTTAAGCAGGGACCAGACCCAGTACTTC,CASSLSRDQTQYF
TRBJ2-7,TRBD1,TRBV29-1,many,TGCAGCGTTGAAGGGGACAGACCATACGAGCAGTACTTC,CSVEGDRPYEQYF
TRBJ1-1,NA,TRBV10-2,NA,TGCGCCATATCCGACCGACCCCAAGTCCCTGAAGCTTTCTTT,CAISDRPQVPEAFF
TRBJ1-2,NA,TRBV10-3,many,TGTGCCATCAGTGACAAGATTAACTATGGCTACACCTTC,CAISDKINYGYTF
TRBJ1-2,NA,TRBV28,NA,TGTGCCAGCAGTCCAACCAGGGGAACCTATGGCTACACCTTC,CASSPTRGTYGYTF
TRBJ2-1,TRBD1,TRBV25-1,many,TGTGCCAGCAGTGTCGGGACAGACAATGAGCAGTTCTTC,CASSVGTDNEQFF
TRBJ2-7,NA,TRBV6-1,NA,TGTGCCAGCGACCTAGGGGGTATCTCCTACGAGCAGTACTTC,CASDLGGISYEQYF
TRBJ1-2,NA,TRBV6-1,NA,TGTGCCAGCAGTAACTTCTGGCTCCTGGATAGCTACACCTTC,CASSNFWLLDSYTF
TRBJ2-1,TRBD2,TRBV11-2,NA,TGTGCCAGCAGCTGGACTAGCGGGGTTAACAATGAGCAGTTCTTC,CASSWTSGVNNEQFF
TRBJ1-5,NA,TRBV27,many,TGTGCCAGCAAGGCGATGTCCCCGGGAAAGCCCCAGCATTTT,CASKAMSPGKPQHF
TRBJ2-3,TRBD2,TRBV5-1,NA,TGCGCCAGCAGCTTGACGGCGGGGGACACAGATACGCAGTATTTT,CASSLTAGDTDTQYF